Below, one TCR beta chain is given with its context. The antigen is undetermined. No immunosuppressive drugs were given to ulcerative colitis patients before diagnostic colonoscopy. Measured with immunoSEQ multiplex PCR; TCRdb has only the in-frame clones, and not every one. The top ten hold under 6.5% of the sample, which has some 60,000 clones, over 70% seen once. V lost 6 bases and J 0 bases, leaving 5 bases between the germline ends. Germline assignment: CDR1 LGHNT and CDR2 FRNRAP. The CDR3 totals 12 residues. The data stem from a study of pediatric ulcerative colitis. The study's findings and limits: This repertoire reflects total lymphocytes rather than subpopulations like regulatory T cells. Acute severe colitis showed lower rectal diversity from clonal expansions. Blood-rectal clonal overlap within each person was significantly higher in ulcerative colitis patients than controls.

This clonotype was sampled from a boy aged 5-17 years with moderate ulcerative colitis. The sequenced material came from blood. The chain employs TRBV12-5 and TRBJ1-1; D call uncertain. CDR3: CASGILNTEAFF. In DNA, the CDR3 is TGTGCTAGTGGCATTCTGAACACTGAAGCTTTCTTT.